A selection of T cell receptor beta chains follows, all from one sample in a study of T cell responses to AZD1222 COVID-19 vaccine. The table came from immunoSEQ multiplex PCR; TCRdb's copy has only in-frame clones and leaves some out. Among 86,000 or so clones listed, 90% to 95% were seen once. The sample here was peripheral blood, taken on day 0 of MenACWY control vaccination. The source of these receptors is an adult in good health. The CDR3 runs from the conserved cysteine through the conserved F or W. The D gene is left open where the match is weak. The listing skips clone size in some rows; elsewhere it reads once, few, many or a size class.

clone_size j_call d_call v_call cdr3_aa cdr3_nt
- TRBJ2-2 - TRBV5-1 CASSPVAGLAGELFF TGCGCCAGCAGCCCCGTTGCGGGCCTGGCCGGGGAGCTGTTTTTT
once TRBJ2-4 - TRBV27 CASRPGLAKNIQYF TGTGCCAGCAGGCCAGGACTGGCCAAAAACATTCAGTACTTC
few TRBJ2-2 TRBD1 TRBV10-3 CAMRSSGQGSTGELFF TGTGCCATGAGAAGCTCGGGACAGGGCTCGACCGGGGAGCTGTTTTTT
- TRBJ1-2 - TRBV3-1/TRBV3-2 CASSPGLRGRANYGYTF TGTGCCAGCAGCCCAGGACTACGGGGGCGAGCTAACTATGGCTACACCTTC
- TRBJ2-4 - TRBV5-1 CASSLDLAKNIQYF TGCGCCAGCAGCTTGGATTTAGCCAAAAACATTCAGTACTTC
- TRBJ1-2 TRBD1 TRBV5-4 CASSPGTGNGYTF TGTGCCAGCAGTCCAGGGACAGGTAATGGCTACACCTTC
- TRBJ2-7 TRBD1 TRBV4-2 CASSQGGQGSYEQYF TGTGCCAGCAGCCAGGGGGGACAGGGCTCCTACGAGCAGTACTTC
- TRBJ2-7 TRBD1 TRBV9 CASSVSGTGPYEQYF TGTGCCAGCAGCGTGTCAGGGACAGGTCCCTACGAGCAGTACTTC
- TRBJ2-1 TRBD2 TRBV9 CASSAPGLINEQFF TGTGCCAGCAGCGCCCCGGGACTAATAAATGAGCAGTTCTTC
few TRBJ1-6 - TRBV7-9 CASSLDQINSPLHF TGTGCCAGCAGCTTAGACCAGATTAATTCACCCCTCCACTTT
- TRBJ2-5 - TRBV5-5 CASSPTLGSWETQYF TGTGCCAGCAGCCCCACGCTCGGGTCTTGGGAGACCCAGTACTTC
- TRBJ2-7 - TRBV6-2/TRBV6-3 CASSYSTNSYEQYF TGTGCCAGCAGTTACTCGACTAACTCCTACGAGCAGTACTTC
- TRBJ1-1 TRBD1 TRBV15 CATSRDAGQRMNTEAFF TGTGCCACCAGCAGAGATGCGGGACAGAGAATGAACACTGAAGCTTTCTTT
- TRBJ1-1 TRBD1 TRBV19 CASTLGQGTAENTEAFF TGTGCCAGTACCCTTGGACAGGGGACGGCCGAGAACACTGAAGCTTTCTTT
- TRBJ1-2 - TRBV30 CAWSVGVGYTF TGTGCCTGGAGTGTGGGGGTAGGCTACACCTTC
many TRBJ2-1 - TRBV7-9 CASSSVGTMGNEQFF TGTGCCAGCAGCTCCGTAGGCACAATGGGGAATGAGCAGTTCTTC
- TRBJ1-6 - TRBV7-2 CASSPDNSPLHF TGTGCCAGCAGCCCTGACAATTCACCCCTCCACTTT
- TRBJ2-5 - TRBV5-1 CASSSVSLYQETQYF TGCGCCAGCAGCTCTGTCAGTCTGTACCAAGAGACCCAGTACTTC
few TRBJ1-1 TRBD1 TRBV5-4 CASRGTGGTEAFF TGTGCCAGCAGGGGGACAGGGGGCACTGAAGCTTTCTTT
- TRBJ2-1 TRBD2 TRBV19 CASRYRGTSGTFFYNEQFF TGTGCCAGTAGATATAGAGGGACTAGCGGGACTTTCTTCTACAATGAGCAGTTCTTC
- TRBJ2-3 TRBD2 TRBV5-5 CASSLRLAGVLDTQYF TGTGCCAGCAGCTTGCGCCTAGCGGGAGTTTTAGATACGCAGTATTTT
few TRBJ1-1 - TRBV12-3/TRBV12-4 CASRGVWAEAFF TGTGCCAGCAGGGGGGTGTGGGCCGAAGCTTTCTTT
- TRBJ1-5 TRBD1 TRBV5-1 CASSLGDREDQPQHF TGCGCCAGCAGCTTGGGGGACAGGGAGGATCAGCCCCAGCATTTT
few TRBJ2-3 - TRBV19 CASSRGSTQYF TGTGCCAGTAGTAGGGGGAGTACGCAGTATTTT
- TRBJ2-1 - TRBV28 CASSLGGQGYNEQFF TGTGCCAGCAGTTTAGGTGGCCAGGGATACAATGAGCAGTTCTTC
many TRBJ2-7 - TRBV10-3 CAISESDSSYEQYF TGTGCCATCAGTGAGTCGGACAGCTCCTACGAGCAGTACTTC
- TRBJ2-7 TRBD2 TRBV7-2 CASSLSTSGSYEQYF TGTGCCAGCAGCTTATCGACTAGCGGGAGCTACGAGCAGTACTTC
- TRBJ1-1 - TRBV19 CASSKTGIAEAFF TGTGCCAGTAGTAAAACAGGCATAGCTGAAGCTTTCTTT
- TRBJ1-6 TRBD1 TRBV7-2 CASSLVGQEDFRSPLHF TGTGCCAGCAGCTTAGTGGGACAGGAGGATTTTAGGTCACCCCTCCACTTT
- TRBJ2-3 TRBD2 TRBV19 CASSLGLAGDTDTQYF TGTGCCAGTAGTTTGGGACTAGCGGGGGATACAGATACGCAGTATTTT
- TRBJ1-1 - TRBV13 CASSLGGVTEAFF TGTGCCAGCAGCCTCGGGGGGGTCACTGAAGCTTTCTTT